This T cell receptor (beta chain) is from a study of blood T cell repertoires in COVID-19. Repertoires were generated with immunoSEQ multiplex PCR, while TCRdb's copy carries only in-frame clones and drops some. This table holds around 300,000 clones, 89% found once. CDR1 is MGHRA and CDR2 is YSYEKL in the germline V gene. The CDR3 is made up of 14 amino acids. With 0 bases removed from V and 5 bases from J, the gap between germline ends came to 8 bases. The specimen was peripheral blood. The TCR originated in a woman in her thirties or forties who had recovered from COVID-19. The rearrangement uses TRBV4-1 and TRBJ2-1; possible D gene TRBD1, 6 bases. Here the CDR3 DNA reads TGCGCCAGCAGCCAAGAGGACAGCGACAATGAGCAGTTCTTC. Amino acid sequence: CASSQEDSDNEQFF.